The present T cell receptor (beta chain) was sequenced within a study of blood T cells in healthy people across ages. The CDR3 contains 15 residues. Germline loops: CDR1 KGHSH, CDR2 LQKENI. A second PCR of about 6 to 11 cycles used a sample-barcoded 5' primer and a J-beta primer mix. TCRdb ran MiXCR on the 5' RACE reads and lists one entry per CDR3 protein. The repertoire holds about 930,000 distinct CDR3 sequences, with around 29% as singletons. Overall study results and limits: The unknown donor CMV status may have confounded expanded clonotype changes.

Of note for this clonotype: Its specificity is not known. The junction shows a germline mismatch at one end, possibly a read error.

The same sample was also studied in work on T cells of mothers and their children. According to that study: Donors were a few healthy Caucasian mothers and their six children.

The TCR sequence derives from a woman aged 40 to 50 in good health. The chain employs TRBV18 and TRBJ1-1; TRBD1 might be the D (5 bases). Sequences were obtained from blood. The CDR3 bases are TGTGCCAGCTCACCTGAATGGGGGTTGAACACTGAGGCTTTCTTT. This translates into CASSPEWGLNTEAFF.